This TCR beta chain derives from a study of T-cell memory formation after mild COVID-19. Study overall: Largely, the TCR clusters proved donor specific.

CDR3 length equals 15 residues. The V gene end was trimmed by 1 base and the J gene end by 9 bases; junction bases not matched to a gene: 9. Germline V CDR1 and CDR2: DFQATT, SNEGSKA (reference sequence). Findings of the study overall: Later expanders leaned toward CD4+, whereas clones contracting from day 15 to 85 were balanced CD4/CD8.

TCRdb reanalysed the 5' RACE reads using MiXCR and keeps one entry per CDR3 protein. The repertoire includes fewer than 200,000 distinct CDR3 sequences, less than 20% of them detected once, and around 3.9% sits in the top ten. With regard to this clonotype: Its target is unknown.

The sample comprised PBMCs or a T cell subset sorted from them (not recorded which). The TCR was taken from a man aged 18 to 29 who had mild COVID-19 (a few samples of this study predate the infection). Cell type and time point are not known. This chain connects TRBV20-1 to TRBJ1-6, with TRBD1 matching 7 bases. CDR3 region: CSARVAAAGGSPLHF. The CDR3 region has the DNA TGCAGTGCTAGAGTAGCGGCGGCAGGGGGTTCACCCCTCCACTTT.